The 26 T cell receptor beta chains below all came from one sample that was sequenced in a study of T cells in Graves' hyperthyroidism and ophthalmopathy. TCR beta CDR3 regions were amplified from RNA transcripts. Initially, a first-round RT-PCR of the TCR CDR3 employed the HTBI primer set. TCRdb used MiXCR to reprocess the multiplex PCR reads, holding one entry per CDR3 protein. The data contain hundreds of thousands of distinct CDR3 sequences, approximately 14% of them singletons. Material: blood. All receptors come from a middle-aged woman with Graves' hyperthyroidism.

This clonotype has at least ten counts. The chain has TRBV28 and TRBJ1-5; a weak D match, TRBD1 (5 bases). Trimming left V 10 bases short and J 2 bases short, with 21 bases between. This CDR3 region has 16 residues. Germline V gene sequence: CDR1 MDHEN, CDR2 SYDVKM. The CDR3: CANTSAGLSGNQPQHF. The CDR3 bases are TGTGCCAACACCTCGGCAGGGTTAAGTGGCAATCAGCCCCAGCATTTT.

This clonotype came up many times. The chain is built from TRBV7-9 and TRBJ1-1; D ambiguous. The germline CDR1 and CDR2 sequences are SEHNR and FQNEAQ (reference sequence). Trimming removed 1 base from V and 2 bases from J, with 8 bases in between. The CDR3 extends over 14 amino acids. DNA for the CDR3: TGTGCCAGCAGCTTAGATTCGGTAAACACTGAAGCTTTCTTT. Residues: CASSLDSVNTEAFF.

At least ten counts were recorded for this clonotype. The V and J genes are TRBV20-1 and TRBJ1-6; D is undetermined. Germline loops: CDR1 DFQATT, CDR2 SNEGSKA (reference sequence). V was cut by 3 bases and J by 3 bases, with 15 bases left in between. The CDR3 is 16 residues long. Here the CDR3 DNA reads TGCAGTGCTAGGGCTGGGGAGAGCGTCTATAATTCACCCCTCCACTTT. Amino acids: CSARAGESVYNSPLHF.

This clonotype was detected many times. The gene calls are TRBV12-3 or TRBV12-4 and TRBJ1-5; possibly TRBD1 for D (5 bases). V was shortened by 1 base and J by 2 bases, with 9 bases between the two germline ends. The CDR3 is made up of 15 amino acids. The CDR3 DNA reads TGTGCCAGCAGTTTAGGGGCGGGGGGCAATCAGCCCCAGCATTTT. This translates into CASSLGAGGNQPQHF.

The table lists this clonotype with many counts. The chain is built from TRBV15 and TRBJ2-5, with TRBD1 matching over 8 bases. This CDR3 comprises 14 residues. Trimming removed 4 bases from V and 5 bases from J; junction bases left unmatched: 6. Germline assignment: CDR1 LNHNV and CDR2 YYDKDF (reference sequence). The CDR3 spells CATSTTGGRETQYF. The CDR3 bases are TGTGCCACCAGCACTACAGGGGGGAGGGAGACCCAGTACTTC.

There are many counts of this clonotype. The chain carries TRBV20-1 and TRBJ2-3; D uncertain. Trimming cost V 0 bases and J 7 bases, with 8 bases left between them. The CDR3 runs to 12 residues. CDR1 is DFQATT, CDR2 SNEGSKA, per germline (reference sequence). Here the CDR3 DNA reads TGCAGTGCTAGAGAATTAACATATACGCAGTATTTT. It encodes CSARELTYTQYF.

This clonotype was observed at least ten times. The V call is TRBV27, the J call TRBJ2-3; no firm D call. The CDR3 totals 15 residues. Per the germline V gene, CDR1 is MNHEY and CDR2 is SMNVEV (reference sequence). Trimming cost V 7 bases and J 2 bases, with 16 bases left between them. The CDR3 region has the DNA TGTGCCAGCATACCGACTGGTCTTGACACAGATACGCAGTATTTT. It is translated as CASIPTGLDTDTQYF.

Many counts were recorded for this clonotype. The chain combines TRBV3-1 with TRBJ1-3, with TRBD1 identical over 8 bases. Germline CDR1 is LGHDT and CDR2 is YNNKEL (reference sequence). The CDR3 spans 14 residues. V shed 5 bases and J 2 bases; nucleotides not matched to a gene: 2. CDR3 amino acids: CASSTTGAGNTIYF. As DNA, the CDR3 is TGTGCCAGCAGCACGACAGGGGCTGGAAACACCATATATTTT.

This clonotype has a count of ten or more. V is TRBV10-3 and J is TRBJ2-3, with D uncertain. This CDR3 region has 15 residues. The V end was cut by 0 bases, the J end by 3 bases, with 10 bases between. The germline CDR1 and CDR2 sequences are ENHRY and SYGVKD. CDR3 bases: TGTGCCATCAGTGAGTCTGACTCCCCAACAGATACGCAGTATTTT. Translated: CAISESDSPTDTQYF.

This clonotype was picked up many times. For the CDR3, the DNA is TGCGCCAGCAGCTTGGATGGGGCTAACACCGGGGAGCTGTTTTTT. This sequence encodes CASSLDGANTGELFF. The chain is built from TRBV5-1 and TRBJ2-2; D is possibly TRBD1 (5 bases). The V gene's germline CDR1 is SGHRS and CDR2 YFSETQ. V shed 0 bases and J shed 2 bases, with 8 bases lying between them. The CDR3 has 15 amino acids.

This clonotype was seen repeatedly, ten times or more. This chain joins TRBV6-1 and TRBJ2-1; maybe TRBD2 (6 bases). From germline, CDR1 is MNHNS and CDR2 SASEGT. V lost 1 base, J lost 7 bases, and 11 bases lay in between. This CDR3 comprises 14 residues. Written as DNA, the CDR3 is TGTGCCAGCAGTGAAGGATGGGGGGTGAATGAGCAGTTCTTC. Amino acid sequence: CASSEGWGVNEQFF.

The gene calls are TRBV2 and TRBJ2-7; 12 nucleotides agree with TRBD1. The CDR3 sequence is 19 residues long. The germline gives CDR1 SNHLY, CDR2 FYNNEI. V lost 6 bases, J lost 7 bases, and 22 bases stayed unmatched. CDR3 sequence (DNA): TGTGCCAGCAGAGGGGGACAGGGGGCAAGAACGGGCCGGTTTGGTGAGCAGTACTTC. Amino acid sequence: CASRGGQGARTGRFGEQYF.

This clonotype was found many times. The chain carries TRBV20-1 and TRBJ1-1; D is ambiguous. The germline gives CDR1 DFQATT, CDR2 SNEGSKA (reference sequence). The CDR3 sequence is 13 residues long. Deletions cut 0 bases from V and 0 bases from J, with 5 bases between. The CDR3 sequence: CSAREGLNTEAFF. DNA of the CDR3: TGCAGTGCTAGAGAGGGGTTGAACACTGAAGCTTTCTTT.

This clonotype was seen ten or more times. The chain is built from TRBV6-1 and TRBJ2-7; 8 nucleotides agree with TRBD2. Germline loops: CDR1 MNHNS, CDR2 SASEGT. J was trimmed by 3 bases and V by 6 bases; bases with no gene match: 10. The CDR3 spans 15 residues. CDR3 coding DNA: TGTGCCAGCAGCCCGGGAACGGGGGGGTACTACGAGCAGTACTTC. It translates to CASSPGTGGYYEQYF.

On this clonotype itself: A single base separates this from a much larger clone, so it may be a read error. The chain has TRBV3-1 and TRBJ2-1, with 7 bases that match TRBD2. Germline V gene lookup returns CDR1 LGHDT and CDR2 YNNKEL (reference sequence). The CDR3 extends over 17 amino acids. In DNA, the CDR3 is TGTGCCAGCAGCCAAGATATTGGCGGGAGCTCCTACAATGAGCAGTCCTTC. Protein sequence: CASSQDIGGSSYNEQSF.

This clonotype came up a few times. The V and J genes are TRBV5-8 and TRBJ1-1, with D possibly being TRBD1 (5 bases). The CDR3 consists of 13 residues. Trimming cost V 0 bases and J 8 bases, with 11 bases left between them. From germline, CDR1 is SGHTS and CDR2 YDEGEE. The CDR3 loop reads CASSLARDGEAFF. CDR3 sequence (DNA): TGTGCCAGCAGCTTGGCCAGGGACGGGGAAGCTTTCTTT.

In this sample, this clonotype turned up many times. This chain links TRBV3-1 with TRBJ1-2; D ambiguous. CDR1 is LGHDT and CDR2 is YNNKEL in the germline V gene (reference sequence). Trimming took 1 base from V and 1 from J, leaving 10 bases between them. The CDR3 consists of 15 residues. DNA for the CDR3: TGTGCCAGCAGCCAAGGCGTCAGAAGTAACTATGGCTACACCTTC. Translation gives CASSQGVRSNYGYTF.

This clonotype came up once. This chain uses TRBV30 with TRBJ1-5, with a weak D call TRBD1 (6 bases). Trimming cost V 8 bases and J 5 bases, with 16 bases left between them. The V gene's germline CDR1 is GTSNPN and CDR2 SVGIG (reference sequence). The CDR3 is 13 amino acids. The CDR3 loop reads CAGLGAPDQPQHF. The CDR3 coding sequence is TGTGCCGGACTGGGGGCCCCCGATCAGCCCCAGCATTTT.

The rearrangement links TRBV18 to TRBJ2-5; D remains ambiguous. The V end lost 0 bases, the J end lost 2 bases, and 16 bases lay between the germline ends. Germline V CDR1 and CDR2: KGHSH, LQKENI. This CDR3 is built from 17 residues. CDR3 bases: TGTGCCAGCTCACCACCCGAGACGGATCCAGCGCAAGAGACCCAGTACTTC. This translates into CASSPPETDPAQETQYF.

In its sample, this clonotype was seen many times. This rearrangement joins TRBV12-3 or TRBV12-4 to TRBJ1-5; weak D call: TRBD1 (5 bases). The CDR3 has 15 residues. The ends were cut back, 4 bases at V and 3 bases at J, with 13 bases in the middle. CDR3 sequence reads: CASSWDGSFNQPQHF. CDR3 coding DNA: TGTGCCAGCAGTTGGGACGGGTCCTTCAATCAGCCCCAGCATTTT.

CDR3 coding DNA: TGTGCCAGCATCAACAGGGGTTCCTACGAGCAGTACTTC. Residues: CASINRGSYEQYF. The chain couples TRBV2 to TRBJ2-7; 7 positions agree with TRBD1. Unmatched junction bases numbered 4, after V lost 7 bases and J lost 1 base. The CDR3 is made up of 13 amino acids. CDR1 and CDR2 from the germline V gene are SNHLY and FYNNEI.

J is TRBJ2-2 and V is TRBV6-5; 12 nucleotides align to TRBD2. Trimming removed 0 bases from V and 6 bases from J; junction bases left unmatched: 8. Germline loops: CDR1 MNHEY, CDR2 SVGAGI. This CDR3 region has 18 residues. CDR3 nucleotide sequence: TGTGCCAGCAGTTACTCGAAACCGGGACTAGCGGGCCCCGGGGAGCTGTTTTTT. The encoded protein is CASSYSKPGLAGPGELFF.

This clonotype was recorded once. A much more abundant neighbour one base away suggests this may be a read error. The CDR3 sequence: CASGYSGQGVTEAFF. The CDR3 coding sequence is TGTGCCAGCGGTTACTCCGGACAGGGAGTTACTGAAGCTTTCTTT. The chain links TRBV6-4 to TRBJ1-1; TRBD1 matches at 8 bases. Per the germline V gene, CDR1 is MRHNA and CDR2 is SNTAGT. With V trimmed by 8 bases and J by 5 bases, 13 bases remained unmatched. CDR3 length: 15 residues.

This clonotype was detected ten times or more. The chain recombines TRBV5-1 with TRBJ2-1, with 12 bases that match TRBD2. The CDR3 covers 21 residues. Germline V gives CDR1 SGHRS, CDR2 YFSETQ. The V and J ends lost 4 bases and 0 bases, in that order; junction bases with no gene match: 17. The CDR3 loop is CASSATTSGSPPHSSYNEQFF. CDR3 nucleotides: TGCGCCAGCAGCGCTACGACTAGCGGGAGCCCCCCTCACAGCTCCTACAATGAGCAGTTCTTC.

The chain employs TRBV20-1 and TRBJ2-1, with 7 bases fitting TRBD2. With V trimmed by 0 bases and J by 0 bases, 5 bases remained unmatched. This CDR3 is built from 16 residues. Germline lookup yields CDR1 DFQATT and CDR2 SNEGSKA (reference sequence). The CDR3 is CSARDRDYSSYNEQFF. The CDR3 DNA sequence: TGCAGTGCTAGAGACCGGGACTACAGCTCCTACAATGAGCAGTTCTTC.

This clonotype has just a few counts. This chain uses TRBV24-1 with TRBJ2-5, with 10 bases fitting TRBD1. This CDR3 has 16 amino acids. CDR1 and CDR2 from the germline V gene are KGHDR and SFDVKD. V lost 6 bases and J lost 2; bases outside the gene matches: 8. CDR3 in amino acids: CATSPSPGQGQETQYF. The DNA of the CDR3 is TGTGCCACCAGTCCTTCTCCGGGACAGGGGCAAGAGACCCAGTACTTC.